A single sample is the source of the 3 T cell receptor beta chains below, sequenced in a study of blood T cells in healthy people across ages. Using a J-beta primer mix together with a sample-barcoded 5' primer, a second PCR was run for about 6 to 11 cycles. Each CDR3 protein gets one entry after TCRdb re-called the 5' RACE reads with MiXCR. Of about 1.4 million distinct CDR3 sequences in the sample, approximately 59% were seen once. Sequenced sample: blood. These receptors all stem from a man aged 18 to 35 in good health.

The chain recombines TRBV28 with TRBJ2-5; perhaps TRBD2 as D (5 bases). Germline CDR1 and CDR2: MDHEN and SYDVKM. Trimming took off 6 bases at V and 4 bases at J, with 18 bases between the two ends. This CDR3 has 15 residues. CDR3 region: CASSSIPTTTETQYF. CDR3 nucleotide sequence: TGTGCCAGCAGCTCCATTCCGACGACTACAGAGACCCAGTACTTC.

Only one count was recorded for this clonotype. CDR3 protein: CASRHRDSRRLSSYNEQFF. In DNA, the CDR3 is TGTGCCAGCAGGCACCGGGACTCGAGACGGTTGAGCTCCTACAATGAGCAGTTCTTC. This chain uses TRBV6-2 or TRBV6-3 with TRBJ2-1; tentative D call: TRBD2 (6 bases). The V gene lost 6 bases and the J gene lost 0 bases, with 24 bases spanning the gap. The CDR3 covers 19 residues. Germline V gene data show CDR1 as MNHEY and CDR2 as SVGEGT.

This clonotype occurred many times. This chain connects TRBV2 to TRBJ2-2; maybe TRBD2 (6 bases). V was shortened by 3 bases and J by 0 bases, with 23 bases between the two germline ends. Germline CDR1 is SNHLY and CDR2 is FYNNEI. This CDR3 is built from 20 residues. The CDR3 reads CASSDPAGRVMGANTGELFF. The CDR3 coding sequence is TGTGCCAGCAGTGATCCAGCGGGCCGAGTTATGGGGGCGAACACCGGGGAGCTGTTTTTT.